These 32 T cell receptor beta chains were all obtained from the same sample, sequenced in a study of T cell responses to AZD1222 COVID-19 vaccine. Method: immunoSEQ multiplex PCR; TCRdb's copy keeps in-frame clones and lacks some. Altogether 200,000 to 300,000 clones are present, approximately 93% being singletons, with the ten largest covering 0.55%. The starting material was peripheral blood, obtained on day 0 of AZD1222 vaccination. These receptors were collected from an adult in good health.

The chain links TRBV5-8 to TRBJ2-1, with unresolved D. The CDR3 length is 13 residues. Germline assignment: CDR1 SGHTS and CDR2 YDEGEE. Trimming took off 8 bases at V and 0 bases at J, with 9 bases between the two ends. The CDR3, as DNA: TGTGCCAGTATAGTGAGCTCCTACAATGAGCAGTTCTTC. Amino acids: CASIVSSYNEQFF.

J is TRBJ1-1 and V is TRBV6-1; maybe TRBD1 (6 bases). Germline loops: CDR1 MNHNS, CDR2 SASEGT. Trimming took off 1 base at V and 3 bases at J, with 15 bases between the two ends. The CDR3 is 16 amino acids. CDR3 sequence reads: CASSEGQGRSDTEAFF. CDR3 coding DNA: TGTGCCAGCAGTGAAGGGCAGGGGAGATCGGACACTGAAGCTTTCTTT.

The genes are TRBV6-2 or TRBV6-3 and TRBJ2-2; TRBD2 aligns across 10 bases. This CDR3 is built from 16 residues. With 3 bases clipped from V and 2 bases from J, the junction kept 3 bases outside the gene matches. Looked up from germline, CDR1 is MNHEY and CDR2 is SVGEGT. CDR3: CASSYLAGANTGELFF. Here the CDR3 DNA reads TGTGCCAGCAGTTATCTAGCGGGAGCCAACACCGGGGAGCTGTTTTTT.

This clone has only one observation. V usage is TRBV2 and J usage is TRBJ1-2; perhaps TRBD1 as D (6 bases). CDR1 SNHLY and CDR2 FYNNEI come from the germline V gene. The CDR3 has 14 amino acids. Deletions cut 4 bases from V and 5 bases from J, with 14 bases between. The CDR3 loop is CASSAASRGYGYTF. Here the CDR3 DNA reads TGTGCCAGCAGTGCAGCGTCCAGGGGTTATGGCTACACCTTC.

The chain carries TRBV2 and TRBJ2-1; D may be TRBD2 (6 bases). V dropped 4 bases and J dropped 9 bases, with 16 bases sitting between them. In germline, CDR1 is SNHLY, CDR2 FYNNEI. The CDR3 spans 14 residues. CDR3 nucleotide sequence: TGTGCCAGCAGTGGCCGGGACTTCGCCAGTGAGCAGTTCTTC. Its translation is CASSGRDFASEQFF.

This clone was counted a single time. This sequence joins TRBV4-1 and TRBJ2-3; D is uncertain. Germline values: CDR1 MGHRA, CDR2 YSYEKL. The V end was cut by 2 bases, the J end by 1 base, with 4 bases between. There are 13 residues in the CDR3. The CDR3, as DNA: TGCGCCAGCAGCCAAATCGGCACAGATACGCAGTATTTT. This encodes CASSQIGTDTQYF.

This chain joins TRBV24-1 and TRBJ1-1; no clear D gene. The CDR3 length is 12 residues. Germline values: CDR1 KGHDR, CDR2 SFDVKD. The V end was cut by 5 bases, the J end by 6 bases, with 9 bases between. The CDR3 protein is CATSGPGSEAFF. Written as DNA, the CDR3 is TGTGCCACCAGTGGTCCCGGGTCTGAAGCTTTCTTT.

The V gene is TRBV28, the J gene TRBJ1-3; tentatively, D is TRBD1 (6 bases). The germline CDR1 and CDR2 sequences are MDHEN and SYDVKM. The V end lost 6 bases, the J end lost 8 bases, and 11 bases lay between the germline ends. This CDR3 is built from 12 residues. CDR3 amino acids: CASRTRGDTIYF. In DNA, the CDR3 is TGTGCCAGCAGGACGAGGGGGGACACCATATATTTT.

A single count supports this clone. The rearrangement uses TRBV27 and TRBJ1-6, with D possibly matching TRBD1 (6 bases). V lost 6 bases and J lost 9, with 12 bases in between. The CDR3 sequence is 13 residues long. From germline, CDR1 is MNHEY and CDR2 SMNVEV (reference sequence). Here the CDR3 reads CASSLRGGSPLHF. CDR3 nucleotide sequence: TGTGCCAGCAGCTTAAGAGGGGGTTCACCCCTCCACTTT.

This chain links TRBV10-1 with TRBJ2-5, with 10 nucleotides matching TRBD2. The germline V gene encodes CDR1 WNHNN and CDR2 SYGVQD (reference sequence). The CDR3 has 16 residues. V shed 3 bases, J shed 7 bases, and the junction held 11 bases outside the gene matches. The CDR3 spells CASSDSGGPGYGTQYF. CDR3 DNA sequence: TGCGCCAGCAGTGATAGCGGGGGGCCCGGTTATGGGACCCAGTACTTC.

V is TRBV18 and J is TRBJ1-5, with TRBD1 matching over 11 bases. This CDR3 has 15 residues. The trim removed 6 bases at V and 6 bases at J, leaving 7 bases unmatched. CDR1 and CDR2 (germline): KGHSH, LQKENI. The CDR3 DNA is TGTGCCAGCTCCCTTGGACAGGGGGCGGGTCAGCCCCAGCATTTT. Translated: CASSLGQGAGQPQHF.

This rearrangement joins TRBV28 to TRBJ1-5; 9 bases match TRBD1. Germline loops: CDR1 MDHEN, CDR2 SYDVKM. After removal of 5 bases from V and 9 bases from J, the junction contained 11 bases not matched to a gene. This CDR3 has 15 residues. The DNA for the CDR3 is TGTGCCAGCAGTATACCGGGACAGGGTCGGCGGCCCCAGCATTTT. Its protein is CASSIPGQGRRPQHF.

A single count supports this clone. The chain uses TRBV3-1 (or the pseudogene TRBV3-2) and TRBJ1-6; D might be TRBD1 (6 bases). Trimming shortened V by 3 bases and J by 6 bases, and 18 bases separated the two germline ends. The CDR3 is 17 amino acids. Germline values: CDR1 LGHDT, CDR2 YNNKEL (reference sequence). The CDR3 loop reads CASSHLRGRGRNSPLHF. CDR3 in DNA: TGTGCCAGCAGCCATCTCAGGGGAAGGGGACGTAATTCACCCCTCCACTTT.

The chain couples TRBV19 to TRBJ1-6; TRBD1 matches 7 bases. Per the germline V gene, CDR1 is LNHDA and CDR2 is SQIVND (reference sequence). With 5 bases clipped from V and 4 bases from J, the junction kept 2 bases outside the gene matches. The CDR3 has 14 amino acids. Here the CDR3 reads CASSSQGYNSPLHF. The CDR3 nucleotides read TGTGCCAGTAGTTCACAGGGGTATAATTCACCCCTCCACTTT.

The V and J genes are TRBV18 and TRBJ2-1, with 7 bases lining up with TRBD1. Germline CDR1 KGHSH, CDR2 LQKENI. The CDR3 consists of 12 residues. After removal of 6 bases from V and 8 bases from J, the junction contained 4 bases not matched to a gene. The CDR3 spells CASSLQGDEQFF. CDR3 DNA sequence: TGTGCCAGCTCTCTTCAGGGGGATGAGCAGTTCTTC.

V gene TRBV28 combines with J gene TRBJ1-5; D remains ambiguous. This CDR3 region has 11 residues. V was trimmed by 9 bases and J by 0 bases, leaving 3 bases between them. Per the germline V gene, CDR1 is MDHEN and CDR2 is SYDVKM. CDR3 in amino acids: CASYSNQPQHF. The CDR3 DNA reads TGTGCCAGTTATAGCAATCAGCCCCAGCATTTT.

The rearrangement links TRBV5-1 to TRBJ1-6; 8 positions match TRBD1. This CDR3 has 15 residues. J was trimmed by 7 bases and V by 3 bases; bases with no gene match: 6. In germline, CDR1 is SGHRS, CDR2 YFSETQ. CDR3: CASSSTQGANSPLHF. Written as DNA, the CDR3 is TGCGCCAGCAGCTCTACCCAGGGGGCAAATTCACCCCTCCACTTT.

This chain connects TRBV10-2 to TRBJ1-4; D is undetermined. The germline V gene encodes CDR1 WSHSY and CDR2 SAAADI. Trimming left V 3 bases short and J 12 bases short, with 14 bases between. This CDR3 comprises 13 residues. In DNA, the CDR3 is TGCGCCAGCAGTGATGGAGTAATGAAGGAACTGTTTTTT. It encodes CASSDGVMKELFF.

The chain recombines TRBV9 with TRBJ2-7; TRBD2 is a possible D gene (6 bases). Germline V gives CDR1 SGDLS, CDR2 YYNGEE. Trimming cost V 4 bases and J 3 bases, with 17 bases left between them. CDR3 length: 15 amino acids. The CDR3 loop is CASSRGLREGYEQYF. The CDR3 nucleotides are TGTGCCAGCAGCAGGGGACTGCGCGAAGGCTACGAGCAGTACTTC. The full variable domain, its missing parts supplied by reference TRBV9 and TRBJ2-7, is DSGVTQTPKHLITATGQRVTLRCSPRSGDLSVYWYQQSLDQGLQFLIQYYNGEERAKGNILERFSAQQFPDLHSELNLSSLELGDSALYFCASSRGLREGYEQYFGPGTRLTVT.

The chain combines TRBV9 with TRBJ2-1; weak D call: TRBD2 (5 bases). There are 16 residues in the CDR3. Per germline, CDR1 SGDLS and CDR2 YYNGEE. Trimming took 4 bases from V and 0 from J, leaving 14 bases between them. In nucleotides, the CDR3 is TGTGCCAGCAGCCTAGGACTGGAAAGCTCCTACAATGAGCAGTTCTTC. Translation: CASSLGLESSYNEQFF.

The chain is built from TRBV4-1 and TRBJ1-2; no firm D call. V lost 6 bases, J lost 6 bases, and 20 bases lay in between. The CDR3 is made up of 15 amino acids. Per the germline V gene, CDR1 is MGHRA and CDR2 is YSYEKL. CDR3 DNA: TGCGCCAGCAGGTACAGTGCCCGGTTCGTGGATGGCTACACCTTC. Amino acid sequence: CASRYSARFVDGYTF.

The rearrangement joins TRBV5-4 to TRBJ2-1, with a possible D match to TRBD1 (6 bases). Germline loops: CDR1 SGHNT, CDR2 YYREEE (reference sequence). CDR3 length: 13 amino acids. Trimming cost V 1 base and J 10 bases, with 12 bases left between them. DNA of the CDR3: TGTGCCAGCAGCTTGTGGGGGCCGGGCGAGCAGTTCTTC. Translation: CASSLWGPGEQFF.

The chain combines TRBV27 with TRBJ2-3; 8 nucleotides match TRBD2. The germline gives CDR1 MNHEY, CDR2 SMNVEV (reference sequence). This CDR3 is 17 amino acids long. V gave up 3 bases and J gave up 4 bases; unmatched junction bases: 12. The CDR3 DNA reads as TGTGCCAGCAGTTTGACGGGGGGGCCCTTGGGAGCAGATACGCAGTATTTT. Translation gives CASSLTGGPLGADTQYF.

This clone was counted a single time. The CDR3 protein is CASSLDVGSPLHF. The CDR3 nucleotides read TGTGCCAGCAGCTTAGACGTGGGATCACCCCTCCACTTT. The V and J genes are TRBV7-8 and TRBJ1-6, with D uncertain. The V gene lost 1 base and the J gene lost 10 bases, with 8 bases spanning the gap. Germline values: CDR1 SGHVS, CDR2 FQNEAQ. The CDR3 runs to 13 residues.

The chain is built from TRBV18 and TRBJ2-1, with D perhaps matching TRBD2 (6 bases). The CDR3 has 14 residues. Trimming removed 4 bases from V and 0 bases from J, with 7 bases in between. Germline assignment: CDR1 KGHSH and CDR2 LQKENI. CDR3 region: CASSRSGSYNEQFF. The CDR3 nucleotides read TGTGCCAGCTCACGTAGCGGCTCCTACAATGAGCAGTTCTTC.

The chain is built from TRBV28 and TRBJ1-2; D is uncertain. The germline V gene encodes CDR1 MDHEN and CDR2 SYDVKM. CDR3 length: 14 amino acids. Between the trimmed V and J ends, which lost 2 bases and 0 bases, there was a span of 7 bases. CDR3 loop: CASSLTQSNYGYTF. DNA for the CDR3: TGTGCCAGCAGTTTAACCCAGTCTAACTATGGCTACACCTTC.

This sequence joins TRBV15 and TRBJ1-5; D is uncertain. Germline lookup yields CDR1 LNHNV and CDR2 YYDKDF (reference sequence). This CDR3 is built from 13 residues. The V end lost 6 bases, the J end lost 6 bases, and 12 bases lay between the germline ends. The CDR3 DNA is TGTGCCACCAGGATGACGGAGGGTCAGCCCCAGCATTTT. It is translated as CATRMTEGQPQHF.

This clone was picked up one time. CDR3 in amino acids: CASSPGLAGQETQYF. The CDR3 DNA follows: TGTGCCAGCAGCCCGGGACTAGCGGGTCAAGAGACCCAGTACTTC. The chain uses TRBV7-7 and TRBJ2-5; 12 nucleotides agree with TRBD2. This CDR3 is 15 amino acids long. Germline CDR1 SSHAT, CDR2 FNYEAQ (reference sequence). V shed 5 bases and J 2 bases; nucleotides not matched to a gene: 3.

This sequence joins TRBV5-4 and TRBJ1-4; a possible D gene is TRBD1 (5 bases). V was cut by 2 bases and J by 5 bases, with 10 bases left in between. CDR3 length: 14 amino acids. CDR1 and CDR2 (germline): SGHNT, YYREEE (reference sequence). CDR3 amino acids: CASSLWDGNEKLFF. For the CDR3, the DNA is TGTGCCAGCAGCTTATGGGACGGGAATGAAAAACTGTTTTTT.

The rearrangement links TRBV4-1 to TRBJ1-6; D not resolved. The CDR3 is 16 residues long. The V end was cut by 4 bases, the J end by 11 bases, with 21 bases between. The V gene's germline CDR1 is MGHRA and CDR2 YSYEKL. CDR3 protein: CASSPKEVTTKAPLHF. The CDR3 coding sequence is TGCGCCAGCAGCCCCAAAGAAGTGACGACTAAGGCACCCCTCCACTTT.

V usage is TRBV28 and J usage is TRBJ2-7; D might be TRBD2 (5 bases). V lost 7 bases, J lost 6 bases, and 10 bases lay in between. CDR3 length equals 11 residues. CDR1 and CDR2 (germline): MDHEN, SYDVKM. The CDR3 coding sequence is TGTGCCAGCACCGGGCGGGTCGAGCAGTACTTC. Translation gives CASTGRVEQYF.

This chain joins TRBV5-6 and TRBJ2-2, with 13 nucleotides matching TRBD2. With 3 bases clipped from V and 6 bases from J, the junction kept 5 bases outside the gene matches. The CDR3 runs to 16 residues. Germline V gene data show CDR1 as SGHDT and CDR2 as YYEEEE. The CDR3 sequence: CASSWGLAGSPGELFF. Written as DNA, the CDR3 is TGTGCCAGCAGCTGGGGACTAGCGGGATCCCCCGGGGAGCTGTTTTTT.